The 12 T cell receptor beta chains below come from one sample, sequenced in a study of blood T cell repertoires in COVID-19. TCRdb's copy holds only in-frame clones and misses some; the assay was immunoSEQ multiplex PCR. The sample lists 100,000 to 150,000 clones, 75% to 90% occurring once. Source material: peripheral blood. Receptors were obtained from a man in his 60s with COVID-19, enrolled during active disease.

The chain has TRBV5-1 and TRBJ1-6; 8 positions match TRBD1. The ends lost 3 bases at V and 0 bases at J; junction bases unmatched: 8. The CDR3 has 18 amino acids. Per the germline V gene, CDR1 is SGHRS and CDR2 is YFSETQ. The DNA of the CDR3 is TGCGCCAGCAGCTCCCGACAGGGGCCTAGCTCCTATAATTCACCCCTCCACTTT. It encodes CASSSRQGPSSYNSPLHF.

The chain has TRBV29-1 and TRBJ2-1; D may be TRBD2 (6 bases). CDR1 is SQVTM and CDR2 is ANQGSEA in the germline V gene. This CDR3 has 10 amino acids. The V end lost 4 bases, the J end lost 8 bases, and 6 bases lay between the germline ends. CDR3 in DNA: TGCAGCGTTGGGGAGGATGAGCAGTTCTTC. It encodes CSVGEDEQFF.

V gene TRBV7-9 combines with J gene TRBJ1-1, with D maybe TRBD1 (6 bases). Germline loops: CDR1 SEHNR, CDR2 FQNEAQ (reference sequence). V lost 6 bases to trimming and J lost 3 bases, with 17 bases between them. The length of the CDR3 is 15 residues. The CDR3 here is CASSSHRVGDTEAFF. The CDR3 DNA follows: TGTGCCAGCAGTTCCCACAGGGTAGGCGACACTGAAGCTTTCTTT.

V is TRBV6-4 and J is TRBJ2-3, with 8 bases fitting TRBD2. This CDR3 comprises 18 residues. V was clipped by 4 bases and J by 2 bases; unmatched bases: 14. The germline CDR1 and CDR2 sequences are MRHNA and SNTAGT. CDR3 amino acids: CASSGPVPGGANTDTQYF. The CDR3 DNA is TGTGCCAGCAGTGGCCCCGTGCCGGGAGGGGCGAACACAGATACGCAGTATTTT.

V gene TRBV3-1 (or the pseudogene TRBV3-2) combines with J gene TRBJ2-2; D might be TRBD1 (5 bases). This CDR3 is built from 13 residues. Trimming left V 2 bases short and J 7 bases short, with 8 bases between. Germline V gene lookup returns CDR1 LGHDT and CDR2 YNNKEL (reference sequence). CDR3 nucleotide sequence: TGTGCCAGCAGCCAACCAGGGTTCGGGGAGCTGTTTTTT. Its protein is CASSQPGFGELFF.

This clone was recorded only once. CDR3 in amino acids: CSASWSNEKLFF. Here the CDR3 DNA reads TGCAGTGCTAGTTGGAGTAATGAAAAACTGTTTTTT. The chain combines TRBV20-1 with TRBJ1-4; D is undetermined. This CDR3 is built from 12 residues. Trimming took 3 bases from V and 4 from J, leaving 6 bases between them. Germline V gene sequence: CDR1 DFQATT, CDR2 SNEGSKA (reference sequence).

A few counts support this clone. Other nucleotide sequences in the sample specify the same CDR3. The genes are TRBV3-1 (or the pseudogene TRBV3-2) and TRBJ1-2, with 10 bases matching TRBD1. Germline-derived CDR1 and CDR2 are LGHDT and YNNKEL (reference sequence). CDR3 size: 15 residues. J lost 2 bases, V lost 2 bases, and 2 bases had no gene match. CDR3 loop: CASSQWDRGNYGYTF. The CDR3 nucleotides are TGTGCCAGCAGCCAATGGGACAGGGGAAACTATGGCTACACCTTC.

This clone was picked up a small number of times. This chain uses TRBV19 with TRBJ1-2, with D unclear. Per the germline V gene, CDR1 is LNHDA and CDR2 is SQIVND (reference sequence). This CDR3 spans 13 amino acids. V was cut by 8 bases and J by 6 bases, with 16 bases left in between. The CDR3 DNA sequence: TGTGCCAGTCTGAGCCGGGGATCGGATGGCTACACCTTC. This sequence encodes CASLSRGSDGYTF. Using reference TRBV19 and TRBJ1-2 for the parts outside the CDR3, the full variable domain is DGGITQSPKYLFRKEGQNVTLSCEQNLNHDAMYWYRQDPGQGLRLIYYSQIVNDFQKGDIAEGYSVSREKKESFPLTVTSAQKNPTAFYLCASLSRGSDGYTFGSGTRLTVV.

The chain recombines TRBV7-9 with TRBJ1-3; maybe TRBD1 (5 bases). The length of the CDR3 is 17 residues. Germline lookup yields CDR1 SEHNR and CDR2 FQNEAQ (reference sequence). The ends were cut back, 0 bases at V and 0 bases at J, with 12 bases in the middle. DNA for the CDR3: TGTGCCAGCAGCTTAGCGGGGCGACAGAGCTCTGGAAACACCATATATTTT. Translated, it gives CASSLAGRQSSGNTIYF.

This rearrangement joins TRBV30 to TRBJ1-5, with a tentative D call TRBD1 (6 bases). Between the trimmed V and J ends, which lost 2 bases and 1 base, there was a span of 9 bases. CDR3 length equals 14 residues. The germline CDR1 and CDR2 sequences are GTSNPN and SVGIG (reference sequence). CDR3 nucleotides: TGTGCCTGGAGTACAGGGTGGAGCAATCAGCCCCAGCATTTT. Encoded protein: CAWSTGWSNQPQHF.

This clone appeared once. The chain is built from TRBV6-4 and TRBJ2-3; 10 nucleotides align to TRBD2. V gave up 0 bases and J gave up 4 bases; unmatched junction bases: 10. Germline CDR1 reads MRHNA; CDR2 reads SNTAGT. The CDR3 runs 18 residues. CDR3 DNA: TGTGCCAGCAGTGACTCAAGCGGGGGGGGCTCTAGCGCAGATACGCAGTATTTT. This encodes CASSDSSGGGSSADTQYF.

This clone was detected once. The chain couples TRBV9 to TRBJ1-2; D remains ambiguous. The germline V gene encodes CDR1 SGDLS and CDR2 YYNGEE. This CDR3 has 13 residues. Trimming stripped 0 bases from V and 3 bases from J, with 6 bases between. The CDR3 nucleotides are TGTGCCAGCAGCGTAGGGACTGACTATGGCTACACCTTC. Its translation: CASSVGTDYGYTF.